These T cell receptor beta chains were read from a single sample in a study of cytomegalovirus exposure and HLA in healthy donors. TCRdb's table, derived via immunoSEQ multiplex PCR, lists solely in-frame clones and lacks some. Here the sample spans over 250,000 clones, 65% to 85% being singletons. Sequenced material: PBMCs. These receptors were taken from a female donor in good health and CMV-seronegative. The CDR3 runs from the conserved cysteine through the conserved F or W. D genes are given only for firm matches. Not every row has a clone size; where given, it reads once, few, many or a size class.

J: TRBJ2-1; D: -; V: TRBV7-9; size: -; CDR3: CSSSPGLARDEQFF; DNA: TGTTCCAGCAGCCCCGGGCTAGCGAGGGATGAGCAGTTCTTC
J: TRBJ2-6; D: -; V: TRBV5-1; size: few; CDR3: CASSLVSSGANVLTF; DNA: TGCGCCAGCAGCTTGGTCAGCTCTGGGGCCAACGTCCTGACTTTC
J: TRBJ2-2; D: -; V: TRBV7-8; size: -; CDR3: CASSLDTNTGELFF; DNA: TGTGCCAGCAGCTTGGACACGAACACCGGGGAGCTGTTTTTT
J: TRBJ2-2; D: -; V: TRBV6-4; size: -; CDR3: CASSAAGEEAGELFF; DNA: TGTGCCAGCAGTGCAGCGGGCGAAGAGGCCGGGGAGCTGTTTTTT
J: TRBJ2-2; D: -; V: TRBV6-6; size: once; CDR3: CASSYLPGSNTGELFF; DNA: TGTGCCAGCAGTTACTTGCCGGGATCGAACACCGGGGAGCTGTTTTTT
J: TRBJ2-7; D: TRBD2; V: TRBV5-4; size: -; CDR3: CASSPPGLGLAGGHVDEQYF; DNA: TGTGCCAGCAGCCCACCCGGGCTTGGTCTAGCGGGAGGTCACGTCGACGAGCAGTACTTC
J: TRBJ2-3; D: TRBD2; V: TRBV7-2; size: -; CDR3: CASSPRTSVTDTQYF; DNA: TGTGCCAGCAGCCCGCGGACTAGCGTCACAGATACGCAGTATTTT
J: TRBJ1-3; D: -; V: TRBV28; size: few; CDR3: CASSLTAGNTIYF; DNA: TGTGCCAGCAGTTTGACAGCTGGAAACACCATATATTTT
J: TRBJ1-5; D: TRBD1; V: TRBV4-1; size: -; CDR3: CASSHLGTGRDQPQHF; DNA: TGCGCCAGCAGCCATCTCGGGACAGGGAGAGATCAGCCCCAGCATTTT
J: TRBJ2-4; D: TRBD1; V: TRBV27; size: -; CDR3: CASILRDRLAKNIQYF; DNA: TGTGCCAGCATTCTCCGGGACAGGCTAGCCAAAAACATTCAGTACTTC
J: TRBJ2-3; D: -; V: TRBV7-9; size: -; CDR3: CASSLAVRVSTDTQYF; DNA: TGTGCCAGCAGCTTAGCGGTCAGGGTTAGCACAGATACGCAGTATTTT
J: TRBJ1-2; D: -; V: TRBV19; size: few; CDR3: CASSIEGTRRGVSAF; DNA: TGTGCCAGTAGTATAGAGGGGACACGCCGCGGTGTATCGGCCTTC
J: TRBJ1-1; D: -; V: TRBV30; size: -; CDR3: CAWKQKGPGNTEAFF; DNA: TGTGCCTGGAAACAAAAGGGGCCCGGGAACACTGAAGCTTTCTTT
J: TRBJ2-7; D: TRBD1; V: TRBV13; size: -; CDR3: CASRPGTAPSYEQYF; DNA: TGTGCCAGCAGACCAGGGACAGCCCCTTCCTACGAGCAGTACTTC
J: TRBJ2-2; D: TRBD1; V: TRBV7-6; size: once; CDR3: CASSAPRWAGGIGELFF; DNA: TGTGCCAGCAGCGCCCCCAGATGGGCAGGGGGCATCGGGGAGCTGTTTTTT
J: TRBJ1-6; D: -; V: TRBV6-1; size: -; CDR3: CASSSDESYNSPLHF; DNA: TGTGCCAGCAGTAGTGATGAGTCCTATAATTCACCCCTCCACTTT
J: TRBJ2-2; D: TRBD2; V: TRBV11-3; size: few; CDR3: CASSLGVAGPWTGELFF; DNA: TGTGCCAGCAGCTTAGGAGTAGCGGGACCATGGACCGGGGAGCTGTTTTTT
J: TRBJ2-2; D: TRBD2; V: TRBV9; size: -; CDR3: CASSVSGRDTGELFF; DNA: TGTGCCAGCAGCGTAAGCGGGAGGGATACCGGGGAGCTGTTTTTT
J: TRBJ2-3; D: -; V: TRBV29-1; size: few; CDR3: CSVVAPTEYLGDTQYF; DNA: TGCAGCGTTGTGGCCCCGACTGAGTACCTCGGGGATACGCAGTATTTT
J: TRBJ2-7; D: TRBD1; V: TRBV6-5; size: -; CDR3: CASSYPGTGVQYF; DNA: TGTGCCAGCAGTTATCCCGGGACAGGGGTGCAGTACTTC
J: TRBJ1-4; D: -; V: TRBV4-1; size: -; CDR3: CASSQRGGQERKLFF; DNA: TGCGCCAGCAGCCAACGGGGGGGTCAGGAGAGGAAACTGTTTTTT
J: TRBJ2-7; D: -; V: TRBV11-3; size: -; CDR3: CASSLDLRPGRNEQYF; DNA: TGTGCCAGCAGCTTAGATCTGAGGCCAGGGAGGAACGAGCAGTACTTC
J: TRBJ2-7; D: -; V: TRBV19; size: once; CDR3: CASSIVGSYEQYF; DNA: TGTGCCAGTAGTATAGTCGGGTCCTACGAGCAGTACTTC
J: TRBJ1-4; D: TRBD1; V: TRBV7-9; size: -; CDR3: CASSSLPGQGYEKLFF; DNA: TGTGCCAGCAGCTCCCTTCCGGGACAGGGTTATGAAAAACTGTTTTTT
J: TRBJ1-1; D: TRBD1; V: TRBV6-1; size: few; CDR3: CASSRGDRGPAEAFF; DNA: TGTGCCAGCAGTCGCGGAGACAGGGGGCCCGCTGAAGCTTTCTTT
J: TRBJ2-1; D: -; V: TRBV28; size: -; CDR3: CASSSTSRIGNEQFF; DNA: TGTGCCAGCAGCTCTACTAGCAGGATAGGCAATGAGCAGTTCTTC
J: TRBJ2-5; D: -; V: TRBV11-2; size: -; CDR3: CASSLALENRQETQYF; DNA: TGTGCCAGCAGCTTAGCCCTTGAGAACCGTCAAGAGACCCAGTACTTC
J: TRBJ1-2; D: TRBD1; V: TRBV19; size: -; CDR3: CASTLYWTGENYGYTF; DNA: TGTGCCAGTACCCTTTACTGGACAGGAGAAAACTATGGCTACACCTTC
J: TRBJ2-7; D: -; V: TRBV5-6; size: few; CDR3: CASSFWGPREAYEQYF; DNA: TGTGCCAGCAGCTTTTGGGGGCCAAGGGAAGCATACGAGCAGTACTTC
J: TRBJ2-4; D: TRBD1; V: TRBV6-1; size: -; CDR3: CASIRDRGPGNIQYF; DNA: TGTGCCAGCATCCGGGACAGGGGGCCCGGAAACATTCAGTACTTC
J: TRBJ1-2; D: -; V: TRBV5-1; size: -; CDR3: CASSLEAGIRYGYTF; DNA: TGCGCCAGCAGCTTGGAGGCAGGGATCCGCTATGGCTACACCTTC
J: TRBJ2-3; D: -; V: TRBV28; size: -; CDR3: CASSSTGQDTQYF; DNA: TGTGCCAGCAGTTCAACAGGGCAAGATACGCAGTATTTT
J: TRBJ2-3; D: TRBD2; V: TRBV2; size: few; CDR3: CASSELGSGFSTDTQYF; DNA: TGTGCCAGCAGTGAACTGGGTAGCGGGTTCAGCACAGATACGCAGTATTTT
J: TRBJ2-3; D: -; V: TRBV10-1; size: -; CDR3: CASSESFQASTDTQYF; DNA: TGCGCCAGCAGTGAGTCCTTTCAAGCTAGCACAGATACGCAGTATTTT
J: TRBJ2-5; D: TRBD2; V: TRBV11-3; size: few; CDR3: CASSLDGTSGETQYF; DNA: TGTGCCAGCAGCTTAGATGGGACTAGCGGAGAGACCCAGTACTTC
J: TRBJ2-5; D: -; V: TRBV28; size: -; CDR3: CASMGSVQETQYF; DNA: TGTGCCAGCATGGGGAGCGTACAAGAGACCCAGTACTTC
J: TRBJ1-4; D: -; V: TRBV7-8; size: once; CDR3: CASSLGSGEGEKLFF; DNA: TGTGCCAGCAGCTTAGGATCCGGGGAGGGAGAAAAACTGTTTTTT
J: TRBJ1-3; D: -; V: TRBV6-5; size: -; CDR3: CASRQNSPGNTIYF; DNA: TGTGCCAGCAGGCAGAATTCCCCTGGAAACACCATATATTTT
J: TRBJ2-1; D: TRBD2; V: TRBV28; size: -; CDR3: CASSPSGPKMTSGSRDEQFF; DNA: TGTGCCAGCAGCCCCTCGGGGCCGAAAATGACTAGCGGGAGTAGGGATGAGCAGTTCTTC
J: TRBJ1-1; D: -; V: TRBV19; size: once; CDR3: CASTAVPGNTEAFF; DNA: TGTGCCAGTACTGCCGTCCCGGGGAACACTGAAGCTTTCTTT
J: TRBJ2-7; D: TRBD1; V: TRBV28; size: -; CDR3: CASTPQGDDEQYF; DNA: TGTGCCAGCACCCCGCAGGGGGATGACGAGCAGTACTTC
J: TRBJ2-3; D: -; V: TRBV27; size: -; CDR3: CATKDGGYADTQYF; DNA: TGTGCCACCAAGGATGGGGGGTATGCAGATACGCAGTATTTT
J: TRBJ2-1; D: TRBD2; V: TRBV7-2; size: -; CDR3: CASSLALGLAGRDGFF; DNA: TGTGCCAGCAGCTTAGCTCTGGGACTAGCGGGACGCGACGGGTTCTTC
J: TRBJ1-1; D: -; V: TRBV6-1; size: -; CDR3: CASSEAGAVPTEAFF; DNA: TGTGCCAGCAGTGAAGCGGGCGCCGTGCCAACTGAAGCTTTCTTT
J: TRBJ1-6; D: -; V: TRBV2; size: -; CDR3: CASCREVALHF; DNA: TGTGCCAGCTGCCGGGAGGTGGCCCTCCACTTT
J: TRBJ1-4; D: -; V: TRBV30; size: -; CDR3: CAWNRGGYEKLFF; DNA: TGTGCCTGGAATAGGGGAGGGTACGAAAAACTGTTTTTT
J: TRBJ2-7; D: TRBD2; V: TRBV14; size: -; CDR3: CASSQEGGRAGREQYF; DNA: TGTGCCAGCAGCCAAGAAGGTGGGAGGGCCGGTAGAGAGCAGTACTTC